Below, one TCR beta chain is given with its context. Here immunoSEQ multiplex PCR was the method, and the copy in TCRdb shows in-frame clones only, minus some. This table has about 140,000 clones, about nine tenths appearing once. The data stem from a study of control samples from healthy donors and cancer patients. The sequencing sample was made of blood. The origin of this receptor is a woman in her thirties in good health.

The CDR3 DNA reads TGTGCCAGCAGAGCAGGACAGAACACCGGGGAGCTGTTTTTT. This codes for CASRAGQNTGELFF. This sequence joins TRBV6-4 and TRBJ2-2; weak D call: TRBD1 (5 bases). Germline V CDR1 and CDR2: MRHNA, SNTAGT. The V gene lost 6 bases and the J gene lost 1 base, with 9 bases spanning the gap. The CDR3 length is 14 residues.